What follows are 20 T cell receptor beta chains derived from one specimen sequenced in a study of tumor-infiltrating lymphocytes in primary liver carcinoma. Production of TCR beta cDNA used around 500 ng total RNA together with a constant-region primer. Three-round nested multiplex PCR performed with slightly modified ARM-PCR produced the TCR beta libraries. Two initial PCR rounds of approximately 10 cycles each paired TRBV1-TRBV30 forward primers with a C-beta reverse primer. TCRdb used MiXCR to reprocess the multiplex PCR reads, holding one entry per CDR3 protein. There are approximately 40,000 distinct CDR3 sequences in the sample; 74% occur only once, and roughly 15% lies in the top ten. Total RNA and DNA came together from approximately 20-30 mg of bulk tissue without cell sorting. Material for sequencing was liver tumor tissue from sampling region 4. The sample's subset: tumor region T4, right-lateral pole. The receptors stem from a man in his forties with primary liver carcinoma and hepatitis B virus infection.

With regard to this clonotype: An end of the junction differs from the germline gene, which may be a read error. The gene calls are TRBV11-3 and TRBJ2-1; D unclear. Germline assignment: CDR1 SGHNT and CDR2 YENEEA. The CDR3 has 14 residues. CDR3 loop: CASRLGDSNNEHFF. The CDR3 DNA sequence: TGTGCCAGCAGGTTAGGCGACTCGAACAATGAGCATTTCTTC. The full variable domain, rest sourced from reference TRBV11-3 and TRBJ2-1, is EAGVVQSPRYKIIEKKQPVAFWCNPISGHNTLYWYLQNLGQGPELLIRYENEEAVDDSQLPKDRFSAERLKGVDSTLKIQPAELGDSAVYLCASRLGDSNNEHFFGPGTRLTVL.

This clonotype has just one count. The CDR3 reads CASSLGSTDNEQFF. The CDR3 coding sequence is TGTGCCAGCAGCTTAGGCTCAACGGACAATGAGCAGTTCTTC. V and J are TRBV11-1 and TRBJ2-1; the D is unclear. Trimming took 1 base from V and 5 from J, leaving 9 bases between them. Per germline, CDR1 SGHAT and CDR2 FQDESV (reference sequence). The CDR3 is 14 amino acids.

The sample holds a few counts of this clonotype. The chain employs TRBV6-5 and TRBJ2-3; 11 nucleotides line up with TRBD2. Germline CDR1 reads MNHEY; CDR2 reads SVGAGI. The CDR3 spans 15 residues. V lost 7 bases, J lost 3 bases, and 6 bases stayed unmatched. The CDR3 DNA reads TGTGCCAGCAACCCCCGACTAGCGGGGACAGATACGCAGTATTTT. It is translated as CASNPRLAGTDTQYF.

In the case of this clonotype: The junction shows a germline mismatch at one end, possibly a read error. This CDR3 reads CASTPEDGNKPQHF. The CDR3 coding sequence is TGTGCCAGCACCCCAGAGGACGGCAATAAGCCCCAGCATTTT. This rearrangement joins TRBV28 to TRBJ1-5; D ambiguous. This CDR3 contains 14 residues. Per germline, CDR1 MDHEN and CDR2 SYDVKM.

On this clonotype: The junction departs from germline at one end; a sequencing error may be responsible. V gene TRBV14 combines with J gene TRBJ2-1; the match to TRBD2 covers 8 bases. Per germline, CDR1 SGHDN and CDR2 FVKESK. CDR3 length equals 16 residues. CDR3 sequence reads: CASSAVAGWANNAQFF. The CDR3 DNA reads TGTGCCAGCAGTGCCGTAGCGGGATGGGCAAACAATGCGCAGTTTTTC.

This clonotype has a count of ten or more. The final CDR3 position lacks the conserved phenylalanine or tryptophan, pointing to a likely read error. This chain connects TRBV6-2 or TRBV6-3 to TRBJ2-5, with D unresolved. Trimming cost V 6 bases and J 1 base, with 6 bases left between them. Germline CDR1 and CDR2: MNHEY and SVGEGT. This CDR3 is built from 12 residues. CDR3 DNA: TGTGCCAGCAGCAATAGCCAAGAGACCCAGTACTCC. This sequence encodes CASSNSQETQYS.

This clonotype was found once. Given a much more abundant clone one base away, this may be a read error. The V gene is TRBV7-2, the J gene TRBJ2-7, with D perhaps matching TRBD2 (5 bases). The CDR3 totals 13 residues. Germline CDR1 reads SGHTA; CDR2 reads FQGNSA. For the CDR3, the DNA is TGTGTCAGCAGTCCGGGGAATGCCTACGAGCAGTACTTC. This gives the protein CVSSPGNAYEQYF.

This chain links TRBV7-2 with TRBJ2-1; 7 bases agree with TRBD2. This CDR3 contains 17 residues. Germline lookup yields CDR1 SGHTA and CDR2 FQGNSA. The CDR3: CAGSRREGSGGYNEQFF. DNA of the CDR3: TGTGCAGGCAGCCGGAGGGAGGGGAGTGGAGGCTACAATGAGCAGTTCTTC.

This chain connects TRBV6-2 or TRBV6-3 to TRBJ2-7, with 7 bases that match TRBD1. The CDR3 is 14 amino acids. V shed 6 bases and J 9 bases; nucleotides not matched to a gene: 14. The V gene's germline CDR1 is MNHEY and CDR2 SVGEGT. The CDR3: CASRDTGDRDGQYF. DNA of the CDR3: TGTGCCAGCAGGGATACAGGGGATCGCGACGGGCAGTACTTC.

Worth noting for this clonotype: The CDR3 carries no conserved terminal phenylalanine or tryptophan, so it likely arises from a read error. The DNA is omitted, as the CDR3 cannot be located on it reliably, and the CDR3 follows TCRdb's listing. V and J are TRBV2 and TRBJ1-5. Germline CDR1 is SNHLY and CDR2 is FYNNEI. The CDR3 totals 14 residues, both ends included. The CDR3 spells CASIAVGGNQPQHC.

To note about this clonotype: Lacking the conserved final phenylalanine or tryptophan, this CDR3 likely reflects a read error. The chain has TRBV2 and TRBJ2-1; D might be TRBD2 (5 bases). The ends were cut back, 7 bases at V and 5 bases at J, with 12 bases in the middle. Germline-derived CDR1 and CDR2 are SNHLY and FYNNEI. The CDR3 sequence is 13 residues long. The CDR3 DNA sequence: TGTGCCAGCACCCCTTTCGGGGACAATGAGCAGTTCATA. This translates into CASTPFGDNEQFI.

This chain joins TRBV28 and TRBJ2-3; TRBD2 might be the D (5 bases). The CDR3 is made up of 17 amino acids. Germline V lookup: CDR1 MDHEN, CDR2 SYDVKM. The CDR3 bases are TGTACCTGCAGTTTAGCGACCGTGGGAATTAGCACAGATACGCAGTATTTT. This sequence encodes CTCSLATVGISTDTQYF.

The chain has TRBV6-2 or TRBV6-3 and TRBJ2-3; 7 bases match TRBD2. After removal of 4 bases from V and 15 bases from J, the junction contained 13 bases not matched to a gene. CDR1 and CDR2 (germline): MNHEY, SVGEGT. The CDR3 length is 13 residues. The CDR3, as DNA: TGTGCCAGCAGTTCGACACTAGCGAATATGCAATATTTT. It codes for CASSSTLANMQYF.

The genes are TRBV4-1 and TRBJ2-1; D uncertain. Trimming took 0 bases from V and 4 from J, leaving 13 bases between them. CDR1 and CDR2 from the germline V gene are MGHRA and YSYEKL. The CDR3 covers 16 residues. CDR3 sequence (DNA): TGCGCCAGCAGCCAAGATCCCACATGGTCATACAATGAGCAGTTCTTC. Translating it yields CASSQDPTWSYNEQFF.

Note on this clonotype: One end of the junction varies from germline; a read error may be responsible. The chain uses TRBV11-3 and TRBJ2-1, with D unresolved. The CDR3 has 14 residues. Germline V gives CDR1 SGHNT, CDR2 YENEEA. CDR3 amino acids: CASNLRVSNNGQFF. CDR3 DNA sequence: TGTGCCAGCAACTTAAGGGTCAGCAATAATGGGCAGTTCTTC.

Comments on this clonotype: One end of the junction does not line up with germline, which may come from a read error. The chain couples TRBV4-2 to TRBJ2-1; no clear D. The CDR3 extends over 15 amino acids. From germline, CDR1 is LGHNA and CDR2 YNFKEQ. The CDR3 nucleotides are TGTGCCAGCAGCCAGACGTCGGACGGCGGCTATGAGCAATTCTTC. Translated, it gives CASSQTSDGGYEQFF.

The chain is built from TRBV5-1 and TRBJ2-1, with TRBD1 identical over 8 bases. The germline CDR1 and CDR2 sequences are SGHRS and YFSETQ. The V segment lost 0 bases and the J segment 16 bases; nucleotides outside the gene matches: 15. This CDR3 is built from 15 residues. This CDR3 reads CASSLGTGSYNVQFF. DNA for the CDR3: TGCGCCAGCAGCTTGGGGACAGGGTCCTACAATGTGCAATTCTTC.

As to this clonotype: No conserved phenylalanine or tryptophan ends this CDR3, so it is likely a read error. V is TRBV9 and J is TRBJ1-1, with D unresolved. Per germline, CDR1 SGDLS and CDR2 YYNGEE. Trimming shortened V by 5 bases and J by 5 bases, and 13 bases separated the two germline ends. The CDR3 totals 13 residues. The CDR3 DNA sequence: TGTGCCAGCAGTAATACCCAGGAGACTGAAGCTTTCTCT. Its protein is CASSNTQETEAFS.

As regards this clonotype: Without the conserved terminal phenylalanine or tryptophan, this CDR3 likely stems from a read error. CDR3 in amino acids: CASNRANTGELFV. CDR3 in DNA: TGCGCCAGCAATCGCGCTAACACCGGGGAGCTGTTTGTT. The rearrangement joins TRBV5-1 to TRBJ2-2; D is uncertain. The CDR3 runs to 13 residues. Germline V gene data show CDR1 as SGHRS and CDR2 as YFSETQ. Trimming pared 6 bases from V and 2 bases from J, leaving 8 bases between.

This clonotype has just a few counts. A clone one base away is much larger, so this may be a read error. CDR3 sequence: CSARVLGDSSYEQYF. DNA for the CDR3: TGCAGTGCTAGAGTTTTAGGGGACAGCTCCTACGAGCAGTACTTC. The J gene is TRBJ2-7, the V gene TRBV20-1, with 7 bases aligning to TRBD1. The trim removed 1 base at V and 0 bases at J, leaving 6 bases unmatched. The CDR3 contains 15 residues. Germline values: CDR1 DFQATT, CDR2 SNEGSKA (reference sequence).